The rows below give T cell receptor beta chains drawn from one sample of a study of blood T cell repertoires in COVID-19. Assay used: immunoSEQ multiplex PCR; TCRdb lists only in-frame clones, some missing. The table has about 260,000 clones, 70% to 90% seen once. Sequenced: peripheral blood. The source is a young man with active or convalescent COVID-19. CDR3s leave out the opening cysteine and the closing phenylalanine or tryptophan. D genes are given only for firm matches.

d_gene | v_gene | CDR3aa
. | TRBV30 | AWSVNSRNTEAF
. | TRBV28 | ASSLEGRNTEAF
. | TRBV4-2 | ASSQGASGLYNSPLH
TRBD2 | TRBV9 | ASSTPRPGLSRNNEQF
TRBD1 | TRBV30 | AWGQGSNQPQH
TRBD1 | TRBV10-2 | ASSELGQGQYEQY
. | TRBV12-3/TRBV12-4 | ASSPEGSYEQY
TRBD1 | TRBV25-1 | ASGDRDIYEKLF
. | TRBV30 | AWSITQGGLEF
. | TRBV19 | ASSIVSGDFLLYNEQF
. | TRBV6-2/TRBV6-3 | ASSTELGQMTNQPQH
TRBD1 | TRBV10-3 | AIRASDRGLLSPLH
TRBD1 | TRBV7-8 | ASSSRPSGTDNEKLF
. | TRBV29-1 | SVEDSAEPTKQY
TRBD2 | TRBV24-1 | ATSESGGLTDTQY
. | TRBV3-1/TRBV3-2 | ASSQVEPGHQF
TRBD1 | TRBV2 | ASAGQGYQPQH
. | TRBV7-8 | ASSLGRFGENIQY
TRBD1 | TRBV5-1 | ASSPSSPVTGTGALLYEQY
TRBD1 | TRBV4-3 | ASSPGTGGIDTQY